The clone carrying this T cell receptor beta chain was seen a handful of times. What it recognizes is unknown. Patients aged 18 to 65 had newly diagnosed hyperthyroidism lasting under 2 months. The study left out patients who had uncontrolled infection, other autoimmune disease, pregnancy or lactation. Fresh peripheral blood, approximately 9.1 ml, was the source of the PBMCs. The record originates from a study of T cells in Graves' hyperthyroidism and ophthalmopathy. General observations from the study: Ophthalmopathy onset followed model prediction by a median about six months.

Germline CDR1 reads SNHLY; CDR2 reads FYNNEI. J was trimmed by 7 bases and V by 4 bases; bases with no gene match: 7. The CDR3 totals 15 residues. Amplification yielded TCR beta CDR3 regions, with RNA transcripts as the source. Primed by the HTBI set, a first-round RT-PCR was run on the TCR CDR3. MiXCR, applied by TCRdb to the multiplex PCR reads, yields one record per CDR3 protein. The table lists about 400,000 distinct CDR3 sequences, about a sixth of them singletons. This rearrangement joins TRBV2 to TRBJ1-4, with 9 positions matching TRBD1. The clonotype comes from a woman between 18 and 29 years old with Graves' hyperthyroidism. Sequences were obtained from blood. DNA of the CDR3: TGTGCCAGCAGTGGGAAAACAGGGGGCGGTGAAAAACTGTTTTTT. The encoded protein is CASSGKTGGGEKLFF. The full variable domain, with the rest looked up from reference TRBV2 and TRBJ1-4, is EPEVTQTPSHQVTQMGQEVILRCVPISNHLYFYWYRQILGQKVEFLVSFYNNEISEKSEIFDDQFSVERPDGSNFTLKIRSTKLEDSAMYFCASSGKTGGGEKLFFGSGTQLSVL.